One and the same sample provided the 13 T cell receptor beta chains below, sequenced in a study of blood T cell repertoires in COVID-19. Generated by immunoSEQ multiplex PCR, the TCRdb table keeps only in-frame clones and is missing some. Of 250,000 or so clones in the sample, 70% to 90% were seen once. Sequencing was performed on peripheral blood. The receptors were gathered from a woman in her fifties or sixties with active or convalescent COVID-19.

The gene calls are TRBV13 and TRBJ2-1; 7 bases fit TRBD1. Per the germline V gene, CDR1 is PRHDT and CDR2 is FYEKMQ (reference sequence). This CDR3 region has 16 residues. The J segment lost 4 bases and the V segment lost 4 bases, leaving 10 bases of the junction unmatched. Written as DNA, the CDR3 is TGTGCCAGCAGCTCGAAGGGGGACAGCTTATACAATGAGCAGTTCTTC. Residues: CASSSKGDSLYNEQFF.

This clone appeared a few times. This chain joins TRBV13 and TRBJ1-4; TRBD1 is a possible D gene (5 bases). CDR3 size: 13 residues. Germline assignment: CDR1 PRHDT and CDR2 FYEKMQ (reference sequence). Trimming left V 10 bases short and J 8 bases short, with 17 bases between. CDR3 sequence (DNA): TGTGCCACCAAAGATAATAACAGGGAAAAACTGTTTTTT. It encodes CATKDNNREKLFF.

This chain's CDR3 is CASSLLQGRGEKLFF. The CDR3 nucleotides are TGTGCCAGCAGCTTATTACAGGGACGGGGTGAAAAACTGTTTTTT. The chain uses TRBV5-5 and TRBJ1-4; maybe TRBD1 (6 bases). The CDR3 has 15 residues. V was pared by 2 bases and J by 7 bases, with 15 bases between. The germline gives CDR1 SGHKS, CDR2 YYEKEE (reference sequence).

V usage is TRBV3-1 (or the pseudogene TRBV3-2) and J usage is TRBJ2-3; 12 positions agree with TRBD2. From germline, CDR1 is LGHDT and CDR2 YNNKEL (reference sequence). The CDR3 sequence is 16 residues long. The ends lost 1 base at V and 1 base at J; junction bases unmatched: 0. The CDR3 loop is CASSQGLAGGTDTQYF. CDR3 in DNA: TGTGCCAGCAGCCAAGGACTAGCGGGGGGCACAGATACGCAGTATTTT.

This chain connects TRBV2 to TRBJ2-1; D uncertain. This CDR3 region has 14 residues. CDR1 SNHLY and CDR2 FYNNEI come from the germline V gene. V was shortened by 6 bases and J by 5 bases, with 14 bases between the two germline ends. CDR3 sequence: CASRARIVHNEQFF. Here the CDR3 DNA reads TGTGCCAGCAGGGCCCGAATTGTGCACAATGAGCAGTTCTTC.

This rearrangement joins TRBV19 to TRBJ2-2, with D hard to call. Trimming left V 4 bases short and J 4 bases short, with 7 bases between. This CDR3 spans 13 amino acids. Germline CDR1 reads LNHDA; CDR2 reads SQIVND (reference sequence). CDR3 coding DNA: TGTGCCAGTAGTAAGAGTCCCACCGGGGAGCTGTTTTTT. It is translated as CASSKSPTGELFF.

CDR3 in DNA: TGCGCCAGCAGCTTGGATCAGGGCAATCAGCCCCAGCATTTT. Amino acids: CASSLDQGNQPQHF. V usage is TRBV5-1 and J usage is TRBJ1-5; D is unresolved. This CDR3 spans 14 amino acids. The V end lost 0 bases, the J end lost 2 bases, and 6 bases lay between the germline ends. In germline, CDR1 is SGHRS, CDR2 YFSETQ.

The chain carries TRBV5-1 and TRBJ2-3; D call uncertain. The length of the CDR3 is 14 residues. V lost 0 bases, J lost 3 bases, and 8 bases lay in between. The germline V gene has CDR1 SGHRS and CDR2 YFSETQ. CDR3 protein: CASSLGLETDTQYF. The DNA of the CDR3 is TGCGCCAGCAGCTTGGGACTGGAAACAGATACGCAGTATTTT.

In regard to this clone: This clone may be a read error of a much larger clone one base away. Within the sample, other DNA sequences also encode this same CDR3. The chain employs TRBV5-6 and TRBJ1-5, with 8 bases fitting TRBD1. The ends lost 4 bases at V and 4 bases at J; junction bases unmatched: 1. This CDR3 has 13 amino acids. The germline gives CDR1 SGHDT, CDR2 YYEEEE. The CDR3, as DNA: TGTGCCAGCAGCCGGACAGGGAATCAGCCCCAGCATTTT. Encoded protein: CASSRTGNQPQHF.

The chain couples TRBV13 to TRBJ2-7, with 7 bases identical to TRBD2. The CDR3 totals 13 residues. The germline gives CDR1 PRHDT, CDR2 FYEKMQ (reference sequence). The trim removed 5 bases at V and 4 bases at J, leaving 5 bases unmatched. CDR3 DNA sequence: TGTGCCAGCAGCGAGACCGGGGGGTACGAGCAGTACTTC. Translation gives CASSETGGYEQYF.

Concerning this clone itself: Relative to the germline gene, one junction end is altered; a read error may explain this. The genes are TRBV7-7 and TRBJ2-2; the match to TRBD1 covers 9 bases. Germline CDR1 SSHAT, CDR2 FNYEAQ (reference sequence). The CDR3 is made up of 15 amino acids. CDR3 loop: CASSPGQGSIGELFF. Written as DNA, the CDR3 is TGTGCTAGCAGCCCGGGACAGGGCTCTATCGGGGAGCTGTTTTTT. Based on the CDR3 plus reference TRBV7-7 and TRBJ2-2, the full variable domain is GAGVSQSPRYKVTKRGQDVTLRCDPISSHATLYWYQQALGQGPEFLTYFNYEAQPDKSGLPSDRFSAERPEGSISTLTIQRTEQRDSAMYRCASSPGQGSIGELFFGEGSRLTVL.

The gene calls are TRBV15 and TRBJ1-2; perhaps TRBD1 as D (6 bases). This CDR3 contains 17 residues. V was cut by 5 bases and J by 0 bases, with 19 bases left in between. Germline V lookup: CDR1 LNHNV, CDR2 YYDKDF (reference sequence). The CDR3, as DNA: TGTGCCACCAGCCCTACCCTGGGACACATAGCTAACTATGGCTACACCTTC. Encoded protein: CATSPTLGHIANYGYTF.

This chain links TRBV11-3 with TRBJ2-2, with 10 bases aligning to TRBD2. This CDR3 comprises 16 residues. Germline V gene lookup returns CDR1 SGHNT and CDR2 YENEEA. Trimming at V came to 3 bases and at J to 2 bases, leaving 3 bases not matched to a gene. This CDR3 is CASSLGLASNTGELFF. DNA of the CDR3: TGTGCCAGCAGCTTGGGACTAGCGTCCAACACCGGGGAGCTGTTTTTT.